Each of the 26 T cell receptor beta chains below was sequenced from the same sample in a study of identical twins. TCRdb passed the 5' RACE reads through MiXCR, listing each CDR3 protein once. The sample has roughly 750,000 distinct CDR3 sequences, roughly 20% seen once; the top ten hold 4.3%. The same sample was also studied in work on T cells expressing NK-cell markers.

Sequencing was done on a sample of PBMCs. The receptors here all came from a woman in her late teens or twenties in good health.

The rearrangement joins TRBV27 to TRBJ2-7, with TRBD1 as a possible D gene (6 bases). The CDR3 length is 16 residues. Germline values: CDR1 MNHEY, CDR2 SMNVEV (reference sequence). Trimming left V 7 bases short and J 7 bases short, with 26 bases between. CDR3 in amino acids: CASNSRFRAGAGEQYF. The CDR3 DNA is TGTGCCAGCAATTCCAGGTTTAGGGCAGGGGCTGGAGAGCAGTACTTC.

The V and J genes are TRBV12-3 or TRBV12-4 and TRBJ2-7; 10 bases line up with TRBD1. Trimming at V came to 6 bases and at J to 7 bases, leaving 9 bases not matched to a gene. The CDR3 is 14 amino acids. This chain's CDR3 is CASRPGTGAAEQYF. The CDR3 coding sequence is TGTGCCAGCAGACCCGGGACAGGGGCAGCGGAGCAGTACTTC.

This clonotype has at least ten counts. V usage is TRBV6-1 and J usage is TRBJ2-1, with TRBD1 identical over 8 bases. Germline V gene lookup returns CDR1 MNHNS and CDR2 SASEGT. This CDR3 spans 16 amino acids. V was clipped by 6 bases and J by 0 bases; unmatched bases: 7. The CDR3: CASSLGTGVSYNEQFF. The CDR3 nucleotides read TGTGCCAGCAGCCTAGGGACAGGAGTCTCCTACAATGAGCAGTTCTTC.

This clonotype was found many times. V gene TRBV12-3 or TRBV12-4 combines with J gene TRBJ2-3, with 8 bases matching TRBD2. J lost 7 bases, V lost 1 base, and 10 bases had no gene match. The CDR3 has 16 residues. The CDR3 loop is CASSLGGGGHLNTQYF. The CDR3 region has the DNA TGTGCCAGCAGTTTAGGCGGCGGGGGGCACTTAAATACGCAGTATTTT.

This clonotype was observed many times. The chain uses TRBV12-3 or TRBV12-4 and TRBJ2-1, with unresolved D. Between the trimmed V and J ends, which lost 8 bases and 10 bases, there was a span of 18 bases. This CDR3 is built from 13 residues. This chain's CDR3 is CASSGPLRIEQFF. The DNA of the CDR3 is TGTGCCAGCTCAGGTCCCCTCCGGATAGAGCAGTTCTTC.

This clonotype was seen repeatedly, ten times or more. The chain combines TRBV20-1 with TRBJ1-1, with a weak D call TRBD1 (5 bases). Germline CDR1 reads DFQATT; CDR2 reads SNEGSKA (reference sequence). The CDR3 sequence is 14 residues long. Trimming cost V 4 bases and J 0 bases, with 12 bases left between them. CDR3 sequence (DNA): TGCAGTGCTACCGAAGGGACCATGAACACTGAAGCTTTCTTT. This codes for CSATEGTMNTEAFF.

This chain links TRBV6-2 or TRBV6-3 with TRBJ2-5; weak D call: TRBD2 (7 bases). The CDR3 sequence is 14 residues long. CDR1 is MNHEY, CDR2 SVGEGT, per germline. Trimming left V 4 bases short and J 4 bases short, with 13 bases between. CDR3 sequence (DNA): TGTGCCAGCAGTTTCGCGGGGGCGTCAGAGACCCAGTACTTC. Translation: CASSFAGASETQYF.

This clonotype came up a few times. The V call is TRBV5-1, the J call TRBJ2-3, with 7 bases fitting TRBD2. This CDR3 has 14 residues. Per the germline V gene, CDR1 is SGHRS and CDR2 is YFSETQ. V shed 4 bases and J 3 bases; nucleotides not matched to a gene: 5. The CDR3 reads CASSHRLATDTQYF. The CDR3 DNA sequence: TGCGCCAGCAGCCATCGACTAGCTACAGATACGCAGTATTTT.

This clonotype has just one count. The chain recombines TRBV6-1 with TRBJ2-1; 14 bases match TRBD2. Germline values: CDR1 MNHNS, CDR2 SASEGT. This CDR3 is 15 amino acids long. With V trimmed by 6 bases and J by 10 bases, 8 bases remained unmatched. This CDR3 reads CASSKTSGGAEEQFF. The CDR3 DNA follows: TGTGCCAGCAGCAAGACTAGCGGGGGGGCCGAGGAGCAGTTCTTC.

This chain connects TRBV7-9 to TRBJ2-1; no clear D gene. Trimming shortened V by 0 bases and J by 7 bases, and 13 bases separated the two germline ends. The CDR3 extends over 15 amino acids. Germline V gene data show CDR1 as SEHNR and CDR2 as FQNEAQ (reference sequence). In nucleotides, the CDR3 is TGTGCCAGCAGCTTAGCGATAAAAAGCCCTAATGAGCAGTTCTTC. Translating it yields CASSLAIKSPNEQFF.

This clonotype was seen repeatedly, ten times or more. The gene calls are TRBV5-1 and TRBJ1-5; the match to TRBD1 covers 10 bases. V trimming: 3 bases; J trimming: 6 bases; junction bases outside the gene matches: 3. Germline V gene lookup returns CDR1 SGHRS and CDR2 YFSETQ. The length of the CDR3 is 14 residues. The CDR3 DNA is TGCGCCAGCAGCTGGGGGACAGGGGTTCAGCCCCAGCATTTT. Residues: CASSWGTGVQPQHF.

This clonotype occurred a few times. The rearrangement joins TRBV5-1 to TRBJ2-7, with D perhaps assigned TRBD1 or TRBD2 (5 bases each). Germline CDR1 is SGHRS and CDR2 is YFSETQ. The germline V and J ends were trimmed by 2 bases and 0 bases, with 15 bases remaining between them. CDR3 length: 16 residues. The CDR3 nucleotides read TGCGCCAGCAGCTTAGACGGGGCAGGAAGCTCCTACGAGCAGTACTTC. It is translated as CASSLDGAGSSYEQYF.

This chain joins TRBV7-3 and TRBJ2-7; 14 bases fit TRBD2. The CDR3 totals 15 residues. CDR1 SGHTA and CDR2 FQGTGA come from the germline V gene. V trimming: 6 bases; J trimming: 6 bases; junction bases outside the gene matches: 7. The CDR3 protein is CASSSTSGGAGEQYF. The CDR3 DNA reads TGTGCCAGCAGTTCGACTAGCGGGGGGGCTGGCGAGCAGTACTTC. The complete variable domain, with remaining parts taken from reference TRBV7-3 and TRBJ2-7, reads GAGVSQTPSNKVTEKGKYVELRCDPISGHTALYWYRQSLGQGPEFLIYFQGTGAADDSGLPNDRFFAVRPEGSVSTLKIQRTERGDSAVYLCASSSTSGGAGEQYFGPGTRLTVT.

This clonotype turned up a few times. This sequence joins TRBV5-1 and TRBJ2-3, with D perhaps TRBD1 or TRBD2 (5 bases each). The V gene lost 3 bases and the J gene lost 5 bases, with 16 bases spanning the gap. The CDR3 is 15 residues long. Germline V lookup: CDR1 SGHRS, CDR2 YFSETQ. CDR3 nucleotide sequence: TGCGCCAGCAGCTCAACGGCCACGGGGCTAGATACGCAGTATTTT. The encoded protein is CASSSTATGLDTQYF.

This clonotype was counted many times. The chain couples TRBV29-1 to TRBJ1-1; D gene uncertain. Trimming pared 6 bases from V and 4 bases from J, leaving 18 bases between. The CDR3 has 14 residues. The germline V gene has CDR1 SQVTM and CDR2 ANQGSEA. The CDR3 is CSVPKEGWGTEAFF. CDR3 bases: TGCAGCGTCCCTAAGGAGGGTTGGGGCACTGAAGCTTTCTTT.

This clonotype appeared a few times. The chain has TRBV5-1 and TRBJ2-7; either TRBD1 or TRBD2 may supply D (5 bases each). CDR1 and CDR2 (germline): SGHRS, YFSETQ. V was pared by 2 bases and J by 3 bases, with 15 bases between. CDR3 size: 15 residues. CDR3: CASSLGTPNGYEQYF. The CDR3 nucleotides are TGCGCCAGCAGCTTAGGGACGCCGAACGGCTACGAGCAGTACTTC.

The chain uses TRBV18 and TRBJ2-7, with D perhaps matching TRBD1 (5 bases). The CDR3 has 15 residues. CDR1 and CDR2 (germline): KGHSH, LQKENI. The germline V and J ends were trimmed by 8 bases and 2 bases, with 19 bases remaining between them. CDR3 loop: CASQPGAGGTYEQYF. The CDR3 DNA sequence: TGTGCCAGCCAACCTGGGGCTGGTGGCACCTACGAGCAGTACTTC.

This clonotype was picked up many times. The CDR3 DNA is TGTGCCAGCAGTCGACAGACCGACACTGAAGCTTTCTTT. Translated, it gives CASSRQTDTEAFF. This chain joins TRBV12-3 or TRBV12-4 and TRBJ1-1, with D possibly TRBD1 on 5 matching bases. The CDR3 consists of 13 residues. V lost 5 bases and J 3 bases, leaving 10 bases between the germline ends.

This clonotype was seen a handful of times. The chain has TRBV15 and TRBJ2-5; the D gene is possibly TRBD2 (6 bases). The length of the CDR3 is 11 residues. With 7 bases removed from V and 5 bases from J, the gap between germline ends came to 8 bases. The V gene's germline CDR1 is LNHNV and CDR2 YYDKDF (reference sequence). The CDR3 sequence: CATTGGETQYF. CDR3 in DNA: TGTGCCACCACCGGGGGTGAGACCCAGTACTTC.

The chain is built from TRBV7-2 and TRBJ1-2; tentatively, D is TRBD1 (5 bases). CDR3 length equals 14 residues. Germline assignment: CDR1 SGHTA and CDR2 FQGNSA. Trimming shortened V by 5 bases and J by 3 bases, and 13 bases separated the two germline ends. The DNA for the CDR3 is TGTGCCAGCAGCGGACACAGTGGGGACTATGGCTACACCTTC. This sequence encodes CASSGHSGDYGYTF.

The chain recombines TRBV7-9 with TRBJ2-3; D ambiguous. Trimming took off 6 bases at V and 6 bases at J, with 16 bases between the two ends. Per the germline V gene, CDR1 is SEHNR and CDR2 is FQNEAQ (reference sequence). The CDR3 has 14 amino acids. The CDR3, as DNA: TGTGCCAGCAGTTTGGGATTTAGCTTGGATACGCAGTATTTT. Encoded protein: CASSLGFSLDTQYF.

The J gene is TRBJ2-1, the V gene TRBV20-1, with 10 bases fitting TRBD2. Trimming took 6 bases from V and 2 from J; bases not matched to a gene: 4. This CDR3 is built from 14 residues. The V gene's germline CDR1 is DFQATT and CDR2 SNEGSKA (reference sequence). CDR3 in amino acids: CSATSGTTYNEQFF. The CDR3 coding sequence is TGCAGTGCCACTAGCGGGACTACCTACAATGAGCAGTTCTTC.

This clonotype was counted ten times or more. Here the CDR3 reads CASSVGTVSTDTQYF. The CDR3, as DNA: TGTGCCAGCAGCGTAGGGACGGTTAGCACAGATACGCAGTATTTT. The V gene is TRBV7-2, the J gene TRBJ2-3; D is possibly TRBD1 or TRBD2 (5 bases each). V gave up 5 bases and J gave up 0 bases, with 12 bases separating them. Germline CDR1 reads SGHTA; CDR2 reads FQGNSA. The CDR3 has 15 residues.

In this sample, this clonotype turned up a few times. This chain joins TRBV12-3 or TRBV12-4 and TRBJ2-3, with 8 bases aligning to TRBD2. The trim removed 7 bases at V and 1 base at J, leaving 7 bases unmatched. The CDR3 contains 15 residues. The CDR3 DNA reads TGTGCCAGCACCAGTGGGCGGGAGGGCACAGATACGCAGTATTTT. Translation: CASTSGREGTDTQYF.

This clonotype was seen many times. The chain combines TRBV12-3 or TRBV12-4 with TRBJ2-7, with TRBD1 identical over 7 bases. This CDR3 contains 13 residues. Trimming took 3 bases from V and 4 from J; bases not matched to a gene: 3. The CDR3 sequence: CASSFGRGYEQYF. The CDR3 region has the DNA TGTGCCAGCAGTTTCGGCAGGGGGTACGAGCAGTACTTC.

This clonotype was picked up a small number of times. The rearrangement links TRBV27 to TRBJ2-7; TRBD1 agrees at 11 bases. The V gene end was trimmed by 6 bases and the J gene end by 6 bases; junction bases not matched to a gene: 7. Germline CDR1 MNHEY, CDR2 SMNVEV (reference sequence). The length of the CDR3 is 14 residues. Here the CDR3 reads CASSLVGQGGEQYF. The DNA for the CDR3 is TGTGCCAGCAGCTTAGTGGGACAGGGGGGCGAGCAGTACTTC.